This T cell receptor beta chain comes out of a study of blood T cell dynamics during melanoma immunotherapy. About the study: Metastatic melanoma patients received first-line pembrolizumab or nivolumab plus ipilimumab.

TCRdb's table, derived via immunoSEQ multiplex PCR, lists solely in-frame clones and lacks some. The table records about 10,000 clones, around 87% of them present only once. Time point: pre-treatment baseline. Whole-study findings and limits: Unlike progressors, later disease-control patients had W3 repertoires gaining clonality or diversity.

Of note for this clone: Its antigen remains unidentified.

V trimming: 11 bases; J trimming: 4 bases; junction bases outside the gene matches: 7. This CDR3 contains 13 residues. The germline gives CDR1 MDHEN, CDR2 SYDVKM. The sample here was blood, taken from a patient treated with checkpoint blockade. The chain couples TRBV28 to TRBJ2-1; TRBD2 matches 8 bases. The clonotype comes from a human donor with melanoma. The CDR3 region is CACGTSSYNEQFF. Here the CDR3 DNA reads TGTGCCTGTGGGACTAGTTCTTACAATGAGCAGTTCTTC.